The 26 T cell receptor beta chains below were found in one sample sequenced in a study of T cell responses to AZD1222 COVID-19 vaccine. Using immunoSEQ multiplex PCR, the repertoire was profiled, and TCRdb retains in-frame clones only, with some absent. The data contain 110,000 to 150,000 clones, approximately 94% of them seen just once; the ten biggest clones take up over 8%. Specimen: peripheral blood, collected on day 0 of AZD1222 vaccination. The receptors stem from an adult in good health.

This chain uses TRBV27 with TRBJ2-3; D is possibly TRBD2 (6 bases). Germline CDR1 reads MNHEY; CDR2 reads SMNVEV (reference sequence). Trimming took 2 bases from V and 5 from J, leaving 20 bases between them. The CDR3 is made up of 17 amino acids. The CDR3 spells CASSLKPPGLSVDTQYF. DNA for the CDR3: TGTGCCAGCAGTTTAAAGCCTCCGGGACTCAGCGTAGATACGCAGTATTTT.

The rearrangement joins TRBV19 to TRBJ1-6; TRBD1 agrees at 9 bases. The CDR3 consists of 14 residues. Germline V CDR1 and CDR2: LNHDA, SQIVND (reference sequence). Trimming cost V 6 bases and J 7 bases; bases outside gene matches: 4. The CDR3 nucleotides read TGTGCCAGTAGAAAAGGGACAGGGAATTCACCCCTCCACTTT. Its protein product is CASRKGTGNSPLHF.

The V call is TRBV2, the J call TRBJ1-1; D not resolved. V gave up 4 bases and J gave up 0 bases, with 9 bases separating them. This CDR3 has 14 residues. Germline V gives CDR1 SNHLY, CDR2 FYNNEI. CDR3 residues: CASSVGQMNTEAFF. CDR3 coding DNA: TGTGCCAGCAGTGTGGGCCAGATGAACACTGAAGCTTTCTTT.

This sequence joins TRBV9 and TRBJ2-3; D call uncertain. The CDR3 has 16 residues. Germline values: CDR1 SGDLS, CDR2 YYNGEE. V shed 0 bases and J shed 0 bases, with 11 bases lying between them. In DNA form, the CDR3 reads TGTGCCAGCAGCGTAGACCCAGGACCTAGCACAGATACGCAGTATTTT. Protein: CASSVDPGPSTDTQYF. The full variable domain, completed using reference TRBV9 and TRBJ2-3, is DSGVTQTPKHLITATGQRVTLRCSPRSGDLSVYWYQQSLDQGLQFLIQYYNGEERAKGNILERFSAQQFPDLHSELNLSSLELGDSALYFCASSVDPGPSTDTQYFGPGTRLTVL.

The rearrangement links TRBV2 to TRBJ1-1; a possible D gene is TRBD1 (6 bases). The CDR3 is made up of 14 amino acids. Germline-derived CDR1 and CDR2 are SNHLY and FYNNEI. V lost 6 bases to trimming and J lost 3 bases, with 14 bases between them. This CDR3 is CASSGIQGHTEAFF. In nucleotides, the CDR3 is TGTGCCAGCAGCGGAATACAGGGTCACACTGAAGCTTTCTTT.

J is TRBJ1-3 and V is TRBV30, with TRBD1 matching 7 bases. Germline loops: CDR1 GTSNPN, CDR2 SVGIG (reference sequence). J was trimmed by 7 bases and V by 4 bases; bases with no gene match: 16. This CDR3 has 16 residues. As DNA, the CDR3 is TGTGCCTGGACCCCGGCGAGGGGGCTGAGTGGTAACACCATATATTTT. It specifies CAWTPARGLSGNTIYF.

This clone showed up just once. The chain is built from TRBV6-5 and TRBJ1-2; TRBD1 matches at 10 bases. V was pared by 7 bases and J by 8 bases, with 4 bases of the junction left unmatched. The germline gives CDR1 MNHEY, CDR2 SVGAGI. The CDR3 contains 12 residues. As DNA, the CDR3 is TGTGCCAGCACCGGGACAGGGGACGGCTACACCTTC. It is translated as CASTGTGDGYTF.

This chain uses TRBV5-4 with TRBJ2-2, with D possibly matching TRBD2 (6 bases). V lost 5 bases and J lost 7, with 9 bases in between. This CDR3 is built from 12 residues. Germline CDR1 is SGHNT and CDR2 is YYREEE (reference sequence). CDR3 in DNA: TGTGCCAGCAGTCTAGCGATCGGGGAGCTGTTTTTT. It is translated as CASSLAIGELFF.

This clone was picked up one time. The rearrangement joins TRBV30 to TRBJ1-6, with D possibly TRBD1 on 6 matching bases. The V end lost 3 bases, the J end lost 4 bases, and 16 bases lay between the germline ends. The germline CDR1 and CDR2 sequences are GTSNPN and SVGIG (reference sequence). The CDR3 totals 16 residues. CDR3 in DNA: TGTGCCTGGAGCGCCCGGGACATTGGGTATAATTCACCCCTCCACTTT. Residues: CAWSARDIGYNSPLHF.

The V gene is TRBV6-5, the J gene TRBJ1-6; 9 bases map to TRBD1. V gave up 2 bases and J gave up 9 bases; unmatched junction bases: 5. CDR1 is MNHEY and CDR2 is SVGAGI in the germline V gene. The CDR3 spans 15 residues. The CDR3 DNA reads TGTGCCAGCAGTTACACTGAGGACAGGGGTTCACCCCTCCACTTT. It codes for CASSYTEDRGSPLHF.

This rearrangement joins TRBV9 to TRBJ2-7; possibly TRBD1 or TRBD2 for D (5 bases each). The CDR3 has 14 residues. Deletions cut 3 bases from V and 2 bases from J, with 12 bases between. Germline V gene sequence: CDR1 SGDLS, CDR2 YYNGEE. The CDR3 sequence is CASSAGGPAYEQYF. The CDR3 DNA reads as TGTGCCAGCAGCGCTGGGGGACCGGCCTACGAGCAGTACTTC.

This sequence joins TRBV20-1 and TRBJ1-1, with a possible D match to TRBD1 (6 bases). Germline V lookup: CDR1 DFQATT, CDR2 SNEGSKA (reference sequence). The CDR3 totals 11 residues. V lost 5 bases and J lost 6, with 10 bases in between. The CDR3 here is CSAQGSAEAFF. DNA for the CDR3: TGCAGTGCTCAGGGGAGTGCTGAAGCTTTCTTT.

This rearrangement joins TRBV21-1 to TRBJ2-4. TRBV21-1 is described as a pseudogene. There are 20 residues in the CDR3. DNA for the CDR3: TGTGCCAGCAGCATTGTGTTTTCGAGCGAGGACGGTCTAGCCAAAAACATTCAGTACTTC. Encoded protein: CASSIVFSSEDGLAKNIQYF.

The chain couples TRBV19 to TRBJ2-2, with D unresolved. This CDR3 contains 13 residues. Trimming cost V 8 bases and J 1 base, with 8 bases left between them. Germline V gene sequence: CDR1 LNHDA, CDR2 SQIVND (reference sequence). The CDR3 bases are TGTGCCAGTGCCAACGTGAACACCGGGGAGCTGTTTTTT. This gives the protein CASANVNTGELFF.

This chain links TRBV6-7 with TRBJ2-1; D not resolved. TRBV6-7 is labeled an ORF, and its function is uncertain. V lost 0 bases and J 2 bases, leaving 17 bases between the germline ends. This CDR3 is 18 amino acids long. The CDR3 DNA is TGTGCCAGCAGTTACTCGATCCGAAGACACTCTACCTACAATGAGCAGTTCTTC. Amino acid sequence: CASSYSIRRHSTYNEQFF.

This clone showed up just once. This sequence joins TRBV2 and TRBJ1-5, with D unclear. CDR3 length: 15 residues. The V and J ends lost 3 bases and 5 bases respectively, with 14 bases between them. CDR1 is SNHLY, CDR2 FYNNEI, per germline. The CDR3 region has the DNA TGTGCCAGCAGTGATGTTGGCGGTTTGTATCAGCCCCAGCATTTT. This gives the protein CASSDVGGLYQPQHF.

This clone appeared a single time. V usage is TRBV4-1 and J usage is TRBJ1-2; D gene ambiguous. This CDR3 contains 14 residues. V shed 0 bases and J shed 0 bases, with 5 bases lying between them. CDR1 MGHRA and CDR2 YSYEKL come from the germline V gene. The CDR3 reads CASSQEYANYGYTF. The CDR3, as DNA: TGCGCCAGCAGCCAAGAATACGCTAACTATGGCTACACCTTC.

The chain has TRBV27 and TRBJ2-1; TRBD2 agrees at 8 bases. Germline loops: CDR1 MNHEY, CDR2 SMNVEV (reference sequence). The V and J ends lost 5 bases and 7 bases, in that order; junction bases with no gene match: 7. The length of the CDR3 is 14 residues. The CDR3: CASSLGGAMNEQFF. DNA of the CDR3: TGTGCCAGCAGTCTCGGGGGGGCCATGAATGAGCAGTTCTTC.

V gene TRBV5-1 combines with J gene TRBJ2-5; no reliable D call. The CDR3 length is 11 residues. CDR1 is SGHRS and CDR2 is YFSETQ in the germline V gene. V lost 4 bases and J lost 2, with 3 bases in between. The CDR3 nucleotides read TGCGCCAGCAGCGCGCAAGAGACCCAGTACTTC. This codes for CASSAQETQYF.

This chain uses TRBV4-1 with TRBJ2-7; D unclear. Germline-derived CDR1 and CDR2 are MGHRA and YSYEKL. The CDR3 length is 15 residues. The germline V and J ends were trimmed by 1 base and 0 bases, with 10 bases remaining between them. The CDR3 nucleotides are TGCGCCAGCAGCCAAGTCCACATGGCCTCCTACGAGCAGTACTTC. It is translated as CASSQVHMASYEQYF.

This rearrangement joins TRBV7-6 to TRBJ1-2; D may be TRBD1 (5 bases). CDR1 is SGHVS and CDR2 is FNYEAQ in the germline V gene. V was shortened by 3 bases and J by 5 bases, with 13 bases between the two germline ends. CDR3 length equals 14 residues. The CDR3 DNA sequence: TGTGCCAGCAGCTTTTTAGGGACGGATTATGGCTACACCTTC. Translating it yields CASSFLGTDYGYTF.

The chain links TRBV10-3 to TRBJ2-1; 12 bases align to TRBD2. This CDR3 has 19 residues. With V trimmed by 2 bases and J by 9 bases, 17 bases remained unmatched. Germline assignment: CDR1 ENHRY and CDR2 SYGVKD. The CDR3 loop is CAISEGLAGFSTQGGEQFF. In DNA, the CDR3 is TGTGCCATCAGTGAGGGACTAGCGGGGTTCTCAACCCAGGGTGGTGAGCAGTTCTTC.

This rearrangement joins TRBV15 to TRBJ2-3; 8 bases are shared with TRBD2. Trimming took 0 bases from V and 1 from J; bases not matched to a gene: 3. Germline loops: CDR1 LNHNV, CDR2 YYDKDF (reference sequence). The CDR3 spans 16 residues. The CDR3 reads CATSRDVAGRTDTQYF. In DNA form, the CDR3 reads TGTGCCACCAGCAGAGACGTAGCGGGGCGCACAGATACGCAGTATTTT.

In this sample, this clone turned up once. CDR3 sequence: CASSSRWTVRFGYTF. The DNA for the CDR3 is TGTGCCAGCAGCTCCCGCTGGACCGTCCGTTTTGGCTACACCTTC. The chain recombines TRBV11-2 with TRBJ1-2, with D uncertain. Germline values: CDR1 SGHAT, CDR2 FQNNGV. The CDR3 loop spans 15 amino acids. The V gene lost 4 bases and the J gene lost 7 bases, with 19 bases spanning the gap.

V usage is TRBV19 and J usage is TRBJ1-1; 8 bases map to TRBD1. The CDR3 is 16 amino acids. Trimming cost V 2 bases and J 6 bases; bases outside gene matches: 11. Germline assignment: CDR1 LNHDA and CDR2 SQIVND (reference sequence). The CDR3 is CASSILRGQGGAEAFF. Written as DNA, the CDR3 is TGTGCCAGTAGTATATTACGAGGACAGGGCGGAGCTGAAGCTTTCTTT.

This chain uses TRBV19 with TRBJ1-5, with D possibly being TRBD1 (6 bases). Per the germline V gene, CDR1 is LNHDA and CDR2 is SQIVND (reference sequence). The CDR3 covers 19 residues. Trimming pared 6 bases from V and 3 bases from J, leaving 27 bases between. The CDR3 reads CASRLQGYQSWALNQPQHF. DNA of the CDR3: TGTGCCAGTAGACTACAGGGTTACCAATCCTGGGCCCTCAATCAGCCCCAGCATTTT.